Listed here are 17 T cell receptor beta chains from one sample, sequenced in a study of patients and donors after allogeneic stem cell transplantation. TCRdb analysed the RT-PCR reads with MiXCR anew, one entry per CDR3 protein. Of roughly 940,000 distinct CDR3 sequences in the sample, 18% were seen once. Sequencing was done on a sample of blood, either unsorted or a sorted T cell fraction (not recorded which). Receptor source: a human donor who was either an allogeneic HSCT recipient or a stem cell or donor lymphocyte infusion donor (not recorded which). It is not recorded whose cells these are; they may come from a transplant donor.

The chain joins TRBV30 to TRBJ2-3; 7 bases are a match to TRBD1. Germline V CDR1 and CDR2: GTSNPN, SVGIG (reference sequence). The CDR3 is 15 residues long. V was clipped by 4 bases and J by 5 bases; unmatched bases: 12. The CDR3 loop is CAWTPLQGKGDTQYF. CDR3 bases: TGTGCCTGGACGCCCTTACAGGGGAAGGGAGATACGCAGTATTTT.

Turning to this clonotype: One end of the junction is discordant with germline, which a read error may explain. The genes are TRBV15 and TRBJ1-2, with D perhaps matching TRBD1 (6 bases). Germline CDR1 is LNHNV and CDR2 is YYDKDF (reference sequence). CDR3 length equals 15 residues. Here the CDR3 DNA reads TGTGCCACCAGCAGAGATGTGAGGGGGACTGGCGGCTACTCCTTC. This encodes CATSRDVRGTGGYSF.

This clonotype came up a few times. The rearrangement joins TRBV25-1 to TRBJ1-2; 9 nucleotides line up with TRBD1. The CDR3 spans 14 residues. The V gene end was trimmed by 2 bases and the J gene end by 5 bases; junction bases not matched to a gene: 3. CDR1 is MGHDK and CDR2 is SYGVNS in the germline V gene. The CDR3 DNA is TGTGCCAGCAGTGAAATCGGACAGGGGTATGGCTACACCTTC. It is translated as CASSEIGQGYGYTF.

The chain is built from TRBV27 and TRBJ2-1; D possibly corresponds to TRBD2 (5 bases). CDR1 and CDR2 (germline): MNHEY, SMNVEV (reference sequence). Trimming removed 5 bases at V and 0 bases at J, with 11 bases between. CDR3 length equals 15 residues. CDR3 loop: CASSPDWNSYNEQFF. The CDR3 DNA follows: TGTGCCAGCAGTCCGGACTGGAACTCCTACAATGAGCAGTTCTTC.

This clonotype has only a few counts. This sequence joins TRBV3-1 and TRBJ2-3; 12 bases are shared with TRBD2. The CDR3 spans 16 residues. V was clipped by 4 bases and J by 5 bases; unmatched bases: 7. CDR1 and CDR2 (germline): LGHDT, YNNKEL (reference sequence). The chain's CDR3 is CASSRLAGGLKDTQYF. DNA for the CDR3: TGTGCCAGCAGCCGCCTAGCGGGGGGGCTTAAAGATACGCAGTATTTT.

This rearrangement joins TRBV25-1 to TRBJ2-3, with 8 bases that match TRBD2. This CDR3 comprises 13 residues. CDR1 and CDR2 (germline): MGHDK, SYGVNS. The ends lost 8 bases at V and 3 bases at J; junction bases unmatched: 4. In DNA form, the CDR3 reads TGTGCCAGCCTAGAGCGGGGGACAGATACGCAGTATTTT. It yields the protein CASLERGTDTQYF.

There are a few counts of this clonotype. V usage is TRBV5-1 and J usage is TRBJ2-5; no definite D call. The CDR3 consists of 13 residues. Germline CDR1 SGHRS, CDR2 YFSETQ. Trimming shortened V by 4 bases and J by 7 bases, and 14 bases separated the two germline ends. CDR3 coding DNA: TGCGCCAGCAGCCCGCAGGTAAAAGGGACCCAGTACTTC. Residues: CASSPQVKGTQYF.

Only a few counts were recorded for this clonotype. The rearrangement joins TRBV4-1 to TRBJ2-1; 8 nucleotides match TRBD2. The CDR3 is made up of 17 amino acids. Germline CDR1 MGHRA, CDR2 YSYEKL. V lost 0 bases to trimming and J lost 3 bases; unmatched junction nucleotides: 7. Here the CDR3 reads CASSQETGLAGYNEQFF. As DNA, the CDR3 is TGCGCCAGCAGCCAAGAAACGGGGCTAGCGGGCTACAATGAGCAGTTCTTC.

This rearrangement joins TRBV7-3 to TRBJ2-1, with 8 bases identical to TRBD2. CDR1 and CDR2 (germline): SGHTA, FQGTGA. The junction had 5 bases not matched to a gene; V was cut back by 2 bases and J by 5 bases. This CDR3 spans 15 amino acids. The CDR3 region has the DNA TGTGCCAGCAGCTTAGCGGGGGGAGTACACAATGAGCAGTTCTTC. Its translation: CASSLAGGVHNEQFF. The full variable domain, in which reference TRBV7-3 and TRBJ2-1 provide the parts outside the CDR3, is GAGVSQTPSNKVTEKGKYVELRCDPISGHTALYWYRQSLGQGPEFLIYFQGTGAADDSGLPNDRFFAVRPEGSVSTLKIQRTERGDSAVYLCASSLAGGVHNEQFFGPGTRLTVL.

The CDR3 DNA sequence: TGTGCCAGCAGTTTTGTGCCCTTCGGGGAGCAGTACTTC. This gives the protein CASSFVPFGEQYF. The J gene is TRBJ2-7, the V gene TRBV12-3 or TRBV12-4, with unresolved D. This CDR3 is built from 13 residues. The germline V and J ends were trimmed by 3 bases and 7 bases, with 13 bases remaining between them.

This clonotype was picked up many times. The chain uses TRBV5-1 and TRBJ1-1; D ambiguous. CDR1 is SGHRS and CDR2 is YFSETQ in the germline V gene. The CDR3 loop spans 15 amino acids. The V and J ends lost 5 bases and 0 bases respectively, with 14 bases between them. The CDR3 reads CASSKREPLNTEAFF. The DNA for the CDR3 is TGCGCCAGCAGTAAGAGGGAGCCCTTGAACACTGAAGCTTTCTTT. Together with reference TRBV5-1 and TRBJ1-1, the CDR3 gives the full variable domain: KAGVTQTPRYLIKTRGQQVTLSCSPISGHRSVSWYQQTPGQGLQFLFEYFSETQRNKGNFPGRFSGRQFSNSRSEMNVSTLELGDSALYLCASSKREPLNTEAFFGQGTRLTVV.

The V gene is TRBV5-1, the J gene TRBJ1-6; the match to TRBD1 covers 10 bases. The germline V gene encodes CDR1 SGHRS and CDR2 YFSETQ. V shed 4 bases and J 7 bases; nucleotides not matched to a gene: 8. This CDR3 has 16 residues. CDR3 sequence reads: CASSGRLDRGNSPLHF. DNA of the CDR3: TGCGCCAGCAGCGGCCGCCTGGACAGGGGGAATTCACCCCTCCACTTT.

The rearrangement joins TRBV6-1 to TRBJ1-1, with TRBD1 matching over 8 bases. The CDR3 totals 15 residues. V dropped 5 bases and J dropped 6; count of bases not matched to a gene: 11. The germline CDR1 and CDR2 sequences are MNHNS and SASEGT. The DNA for the CDR3 is TGTGCCAGCAGTCGACCGGACAGGGTAGTACCTGAAGCTTTCTTT. Its protein product is CASSRPDRVVPEAFF.

This clonotype was recorded many times. V usage is TRBV5-1 and J usage is TRBJ2-2; no firm D call. The CDR3 length is 16 residues. Germline loops: CDR1 SGHRS, CDR2 YFSETQ. Trimming pared 0 bases from V and 1 base from J, leaving 10 bases between. CDR3 sequence: CASSLVAGKNTGELFF. DNA for the CDR3: TGCGCCAGCAGCTTGGTTGCAGGAAAGAACACCGGGGAGCTGTTTTTT.

The J gene is TRBJ2-7, the V gene TRBV14; tentative D call: TRBD2 (7 bases). The CDR3 contains 13 residues. Trimming shortened V by 1 base and J by 6 bases, and 10 bases separated the two germline ends. CDR1 and CDR2 from the germline V gene are SGHDN and FVKESK. CDR3 sequence: CASSQGRGREQYF. In DNA, the CDR3 is TGTGCCAGCAGCCAAGGGCGGGGGCGCGAGCAGTACTTC.

The CDR3 DNA sequence: TGTGCCAGCAGCCCTACCGGAAGGGACAGGGGGATGGGGGTGAACACTGAAGCTTTCTTT. Protein sequence: CASSPTGRDRGMGVNTEAFF. The rearrangement links TRBV7-3 to TRBJ1-1, with 11 bases matching TRBD1. Trimming at V came to 5 bases and at J to 0 bases, leaving 17 bases not matched to a gene. Looked up from germline, CDR1 is SGHTA and CDR2 is FQGTGA. The CDR3 covers 20 residues. Together with reference TRBV7-3 and TRBJ1-1, the CDR3 gives the full variable domain: GAGVSQTPSNKVTEKGKYVELRCDPISGHTALYWYRQSLGQGPEFLIYFQGTGAADDSGLPNDRFFAVRPEGSVSTLKIQRTERGDSAVYLCASSPTGRDRGMGVNTEAFFGQGTRLTVV.

There are a few counts of this clonotype. The V gene is TRBV18, the J gene TRBJ1-1; D gene unclear. The CDR3 consists of 17 residues. CDR1 and CDR2 (germline): KGHSH, LQKENI. V lost 3 bases and J lost 0, with 17 bases in between. Written as DNA, the CDR3 is TGTGCCAGCTCACCTACAAGGGTGGTCATGATGAACACTGAAGCTTTCTTT. Encoded protein: CASSPTRVVMMNTEAFF.